This TCR beta chain was identified during a study of blood T cell repertoires in COVID-19. The CDR3 runs 15 residues. V lost 6 bases to trimming and J lost 1 base; unmatched junction nucleotides: 8. Germline CDR1 reads SEHNR; CDR2 reads FQNEAQ (reference sequence). This clone was detected a few times. Generated by immunoSEQ multiplex PCR, the TCRdb table keeps only in-frame clones and is missing some. The table has 18,000 or so clones, roughly four fifths seen once. The chain joins TRBV7-9 to TRBJ1-2; TRBD1 matches 7 bases. The TCR comes from a man aged 35 to 55 with active or convalescent COVID-19. Sequenced: peripheral blood. CDR3 residues: CASRKTGDGNYGYTF. CDR3 bases: TGTGCCAGCAGAAAAACAGGGGACGGTAACTATGGCTACACCTTC.